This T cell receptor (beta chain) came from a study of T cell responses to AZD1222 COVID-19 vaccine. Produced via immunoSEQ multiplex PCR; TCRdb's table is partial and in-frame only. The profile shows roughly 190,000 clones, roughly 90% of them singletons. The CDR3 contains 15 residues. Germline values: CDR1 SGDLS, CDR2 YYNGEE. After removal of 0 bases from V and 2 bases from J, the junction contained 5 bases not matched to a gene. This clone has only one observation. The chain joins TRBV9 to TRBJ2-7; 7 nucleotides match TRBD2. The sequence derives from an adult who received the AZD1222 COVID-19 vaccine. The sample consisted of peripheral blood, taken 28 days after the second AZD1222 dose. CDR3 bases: TGTGCCAGCAGCGTAGGGGGGAGGGATCCCTACGAGCAGTACTTC. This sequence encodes CASSVGGRDPYEQYF.